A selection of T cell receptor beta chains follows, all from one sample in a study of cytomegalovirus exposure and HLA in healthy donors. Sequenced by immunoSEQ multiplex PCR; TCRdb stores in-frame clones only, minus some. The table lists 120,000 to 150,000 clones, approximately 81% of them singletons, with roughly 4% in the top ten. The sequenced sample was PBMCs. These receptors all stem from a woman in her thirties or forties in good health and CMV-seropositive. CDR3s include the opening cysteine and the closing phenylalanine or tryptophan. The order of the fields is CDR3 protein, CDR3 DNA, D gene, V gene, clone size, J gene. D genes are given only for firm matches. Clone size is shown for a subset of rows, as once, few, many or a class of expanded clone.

CDR3aa: CASSRLAGGTDTQYF
CDR3nt: TGTGCCAGCTCCCGACTAGCGGGAGGCACAGATACGCAGTATTTT
d_gene: TRBD2
v_gene: TRBV6-5
abundance: -
j_gene: TRBJ2-3

CDR3aa: CASSLDRGRYEQYF
CDR3nt: TGTGCCAGCAGCTTAGACAGGGGTCGGTACGAGCAGTACTTC
d_gene: TRBD1
v_gene: TRBV7-2
abundance: -
j_gene: TRBJ2-7

CDR3aa: CASSVGGIATNEKLFF
CDR3nt: TGTGCCAGCAGCGTAGGAGGGATTGCAACTAATGAAAAACTGTTTTTT
d_gene: -
v_gene: TRBV9
abundance: -
j_gene: TRBJ1-4

CDR3aa: CASSTGGALNTEAFF
CDR3nt: TGTGCCAGCAGCACGGGAGGAGCCTTGAACACTGAAGCTTTCTTT
d_gene: -
v_gene: TRBV21-1
abundance: -
j_gene: TRBJ1-1

CDR3aa: CASSVDPSPRGSSYNEQFF
CDR3nt: TGTGCCAGCAGCGTAGACCCTTCCCCCAGGGGCAGTTCCTACAATGAGCAGTTCTTC
d_gene: -
v_gene: TRBV9
abundance: -
j_gene: TRBJ2-1

CDR3aa: CASSLAPGGEQFF
CDR3nt: TGTGCCAGCAGCTTGGCCCCGGGTGGTGAGCAGTTCTTC
d_gene: -
v_gene: TRBV5-6
abundance: -
j_gene: TRBJ2-1

CDR3aa: CSVASGSGSDIQYF
CDR3nt: TGCAGCGTTGCAAGTGGGAGCGGGAGTGACATTCAGTACTTC
d_gene: TRBD2
v_gene: TRBV29-1
abundance: -
j_gene: TRBJ2-4

CDR3aa: CASSLRREAPLHF
CDR3nt: TGTGCCAGCAGCTTAAGGAGAGAAGCACCCCTCCACTTT
d_gene: -
v_gene: TRBV7-3
abundance: -
j_gene: TRBJ1-6

CDR3aa: CASRKMTGNTGELFF
CDR3nt: TGTGCCAGCCGGAAAATGACAGGGAACACCGGGGAGCTGTTTTTT
d_gene: -
v_gene: TRBV19
abundance: -
j_gene: TRBJ2-2

CDR3aa: CASSSGGGGNTIYF
CDR3nt: TGTGCCAGCAGTTCGGGGGGCGGAGGAAACACCATATATTTT
d_gene: -
v_gene: TRBV28
abundance: -
j_gene: TRBJ1-3

CDR3aa: CASSYSWEGLETQYF
CDR3nt: TGTGCCAGCAGTTACTCGTGGGAGGGTTTGGAGACCCAGTACTTC
d_gene: TRBD2
v_gene: TRBV6-5
abundance: once
j_gene: TRBJ2-5

CDR3aa: CASSLWGRGVVDNEQFF
CDR3nt: TGCGCCAGCAGCTTATGGGGGCGGGGGGTGGTGGACAATGAGCAGTTCTTC
d_gene: TRBD2
v_gene: TRBV5-1
abundance: -
j_gene: TRBJ2-1

CDR3aa: CASSTSGGAGTQYF
CDR3nt: TGTGCCAGCAGCACTAGCGGGGGGGCCGGTACGCAGTATTTT
d_gene: TRBD2
v_gene: TRBV7-3
abundance: -
j_gene: TRBJ2-3

CDR3aa: CASSSRTGTNEQFF
CDR3nt: TGTGCCAGCAGTTCAAGGACAGGGACCAATGAGCAGTTCTTC
d_gene: TRBD1
v_gene: TRBV27
abundance: once
j_gene: TRBJ2-1

CDR3aa: CASTQALRGPGANVLTF
CDR3nt: TGTGCCAGCACCCAGGCACTCAGGGGGCCTGGGGCCAACGTCCTGACTTTC
d_gene: TRBD1
v_gene: TRBV5-4
abundance: -
j_gene: TRBJ2-6

CDR3aa: CASSEVGAIQPQHF
CDR3nt: TGTGCCAGCAGTGAAGTGGGAGCTATTCAGCCCCAGCATTTT
d_gene: -
v_gene: TRBV6-1
abundance: -
j_gene: TRBJ1-5

CDR3aa: CASSLEGTAYNEQFF
CDR3nt: TGTGCCAGCAGCTTAGAGGGGACAGCCTACAATGAGCAGTTCTTC
d_gene: TRBD1
v_gene: TRBV11-2
abundance: -
j_gene: TRBJ2-1

CDR3aa: CASSPPTGGVFEQYF
CDR3nt: TGTGCCAGCTCACCACCGACAGGGGGCGTTTTCGAGCAGTACTTC
d_gene: TRBD1
v_gene: TRBV18
abundance: -
j_gene: TRBJ2-7

CDR3aa: CASSLSAGGRETQYF
CDR3nt: TGTGCCAGCAGTTTATCGGCGGGAGGGCGGGAGACCCAGTACTTC
d_gene: TRBD2
v_gene: TRBV28
abundance: -
j_gene: TRBJ2-5

CDR3aa: CASNPRFLAGNTGELFF
CDR3nt: TGTGCCAGCAACCCTCGATTCCTAGCGGGGAACACCGGGGAGCTGTTTTTT
d_gene: TRBD2
v_gene: TRBV27
abundance: -
j_gene: TRBJ2-2

CDR3aa: CASSQVSGLAVGELFF
CDR3nt: TGCGCCAGCAGCCAAGTCTCCGGACTAGCGGTCGGGGAGCTGTTTTTT
d_gene: TRBD2
v_gene: TRBV4-3
abundance: few
j_gene: TRBJ2-2

CDR3aa: CASKEAGGLYGYTF
CDR3nt: TGTGCCAGCAAGGAGGCAGGGGGCCTCTATGGCTACACCTTC
d_gene: TRBD1
v_gene: TRBV28
abundance: few
j_gene: TRBJ1-2

CDR3aa: CASSAHAGQSYEQYF
CDR3nt: TGTGCCAGCAGCGCTCACGCAGGGCAGTCCTACGAGCAGTACTTC
d_gene: -
v_gene: TRBV9
abundance: -
j_gene: TRBJ2-7

CDR3aa: CASSQEGTGGVETQYF
CDR3nt: TGCGCCAGCAGCCAAGAAGGGACAGGGGGCGTAGAGACCCAGTACTTC
d_gene: TRBD1
v_gene: TRBV4-1
abundance: -
j_gene: TRBJ2-5

CDR3aa: CASSAGTDNEKLFF
CDR3nt: TGTGCCAGCAGCGCCGGGACAGACAATGAAAAACTGTTTTTT
d_gene: TRBD1
v_gene: TRBV7-8
abundance: -
j_gene: TRBJ1-4

CDR3aa: CASSLSGGLPETQYF
CDR3nt: TGTGCCAGCAGTTTATCGGGGGGGCTCCCAGAGACCCAGTACTTC
d_gene: TRBD2
v_gene: TRBV28
abundance: -
j_gene: TRBJ2-5

CDR3aa: CASSRPGTGYNEQFF
CDR3nt: TGTGCCAGCAGCCGACCCGGGACAGGCTACAATGAGCAGTTCTTC
d_gene: TRBD1
v_gene: TRBV4-2
abundance: few
j_gene: TRBJ2-1

CDR3aa: CASSELGSGRVSGTDTQYF
CDR3nt: TGTGCCAGCAGTGAACTCGGTAGCGGGAGGGTATCGGGCACAGATACGCAGTATTTT
d_gene: TRBD2
v_gene: TRBV6-1
abundance: once
j_gene: TRBJ2-3

CDR3aa: CASSPRSSGLTYEQYF
CDR3nt: TGTGCCAGCAGCCCCCGGTCTAGCGGGCTTACCTACGAGCAGTACTTC
d_gene: TRBD2
v_gene: TRBV7-9
abundance: -
j_gene: TRBJ2-7

CDR3aa: CASSYGTGNGYTF
CDR3nt: TGTGCCAGCAGCTACGGGACAGGGAATGGCTACACCTTC
d_gene: TRBD1
v_gene: TRBV7-9
abundance: -
j_gene: TRBJ1-2

CDR3aa: CASSRGGQRLNEQFF
CDR3nt: TGTGCCAGCAGCCGGGGGGGACAGAGACTGAATGAGCAGTTCTTC
d_gene: -
v_gene: TRBV7-3
abundance: once
j_gene: TRBJ2-1

CDR3aa: CASSLRGAKYF
CDR3nt: TGTGCCAGCAGCCTACGGGGGGCAAAGTACTTC
d_gene: -
v_gene: TRBV14
abundance: -
j_gene: TRBJ2-7

CDR3aa: CASSSIDSYYSNQPQHF
CDR3nt: TGTGCCAGCAGTTCCATCGACAGCTATTATAGCAATCAGCCCCAGCATTTT
d_gene: -
v_gene: TRBV27
abundance: few
j_gene: TRBJ1-5

CDR3aa: CASSATGGTSYEQYF
CDR3nt: TGCGCCAGCAGTGCAACAGGGGGGACTTCCTACGAGCAGTACTTC
d_gene: TRBD1
v_gene: TRBV10-1
abundance: -
j_gene: TRBJ2-7

CDR3aa: CASSLGQAYYGQYF
CDR3nt: TGTGCCAGCAGCTTGGGACAGGCCTACTACGGGCAGTACTTC
d_gene: -
v_gene: TRBV5-6
abundance: once
j_gene: TRBJ2-7

CDR3aa: CASSQWDRSQETQYF
CDR3nt: TGCGCCAGCAGCCAATGGGACAGGAGTCAAGAGACCCAGTACTTC
d_gene: TRBD1
v_gene: TRBV4-3
abundance: -
j_gene: TRBJ2-5